One and the same sample provided the 25 T cell receptor beta chains below, sequenced in a study of tumor and adjacent non-tumor tissue in lung cancer. Three rounds of nested PCR, following a modified ARM-PCR protocol, produced the TCRbeta library. TCRdb re-called the multiplex PCR reads with MiXCR, one entry per CDR3 protein. The repertoire holds about 93,000 distinct CDR3 sequences, with roughly 70% as singletons. RNA was extracted from bulk tissue without any cell sorting. The sample taken for sequencing was lung tumor tissue. The origin of the receptors is a man aged 55 to 70 with non-small cell lung cancer.

Turning to this clonotype: This may come from a read error, since a much larger clone is one base off. In DNA form, the CDR3 reads TGTGCCAGCAGCTTAACAGGGGGATGCACCGGGGAGCTGTTTTTT. It encodes CASSLTGGCTGELFF. This sequence joins TRBV7-8 and TRBJ2-2; 8 positions match TRBD1. This CDR3 spans 15 amino acids. The V segment lost 2 bases and the J segment 4 bases; nucleotides outside the gene matches: 3. Germline CDR1 and CDR2: SGHVS and FQNEAQ.

The genes are TRBV6-5 and TRBJ2-1; D is possibly TRBD1 (5 bases). CDR1 MNHEY and CDR2 SVGAGI come from the germline V gene. The V end was cut by 0 bases, the J end by 6 bases, with 18 bases between. The CDR3 is 17 residues long. The CDR3: CASSYSGRSGIGNEQFF. The CDR3 DNA sequence: TGTGCCAGCAGTTACTCGGGTCGTTCAGGGATCGGCAATGAGCAGTTCTTC.

This clonotype was picked up many times. This rearrangement joins TRBV11-2 to TRBJ2-2, with 12 bases lining up with TRBD2. Germline lookup yields CDR1 SGHAT and CDR2 FQNNGV. The CDR3 has 19 amino acids. Losses at the gene ends were 3 bases for V and 2 bases for J; bases not matched to a gene: 10. The CDR3 sequence is CASSFRASGGEANTGELFF. CDR3 nucleotides: TGTGCCAGCAGCTTTCGGGCTAGCGGGGGGGAAGCCAACACCGGGGAGCTGTTTTTT.

This clonotype was seen many times. V and J are TRBV5-5 and TRBJ2-3; D remains unclear. This CDR3 is 14 amino acids long. Trimming stripped 1 base from V and 5 bases from J, with 11 bases between. From germline, CDR1 is SGHKS and CDR2 YYEKEE (reference sequence). CDR3 region: CASSLLPPRDTQYF. The CDR3 nucleotides read TGTGCCAGCAGCTTGTTACCGCCGAGAGATACGCAGTATTTT.

On this clonotype itself: This may come from a read error, since a much larger clone is one base off. The chain recombines TRBV5-8 with TRBJ2-2; no clear D gene. The germline gives CDR1 SGHTS, CDR2 YDEGEE. The CDR3 consists of 13 residues. The CDR3 spells CASSPTNTEELFF. The DNA of the CDR3 is TGTGCCAGCAGCCCAACGAACACCGAGGAGCTGTTTTTT.

The V call is TRBV7-2, the J call TRBJ2-5; no reliable D call. Per the germline V gene, CDR1 is SGHTA and CDR2 is FQGNSA. V shed 3 bases and J shed 2 bases, with 13 bases lying between them. The CDR3 contains 15 residues. The CDR3 sequence: CASSFLGRLQETQYF. The CDR3 DNA is TGTGCCAGCAGCTTCCTAGGACGGCTTCAAGAGACCCAGTACTTC.

This clonotype came up many times. The chain uses TRBV6-5 and TRBJ2-2, with 12 bases matching TRBD1. CDR1 and CDR2 (germline): MNHEY, SVGAGI. CDR3 length: 17 amino acids. V trimming: 2 bases; J trimming: 0 bases; junction bases outside the gene matches: 1. CDR3 nucleotides: TGTGCCAGCAGTTACGGGACAGGGGGCCCGAACACCGGGGAGCTGTTTTTT. Protein: CASSYGTGGPNTGELFF.

This clonotype was observed at least ten times. J is TRBJ2-3 and V is TRBV14; D remains ambiguous. Germline V lookup: CDR1 SGHDN, CDR2 FVKESK. Trimming pared 2 bases from V and 1 base from J, leaving 19 bases between. The CDR3 is 18 residues long. The CDR3 loop reads CASSQIATLPAGTDTQYF. CDR3 bases: TGTGCCAGCAGCCAAATAGCCACCTTACCGGCGGGCACAGATACGCAGTATTTT.

This clonotype showed up just once. One end of the junction is discordant with germline, which a read error may explain. The gene calls are TRBV4-3 and TRBJ2-1; D not resolved. Germline-derived CDR1 and CDR2 are LGHNA and YSLEER. The CDR3 is 16 amino acids. CDR3 sequence: CASNQMGMSSYDEQFF. In DNA, the CDR3 is TGCGCCAGCAACCAAATGGGCATGAGCTCCTACGATGAGCAGTTCTTC.

In the case of this clonotype: This CDR3 is missing its conserved last phenylalanine or tryptophan, likely due to a read error. The rearrangement uses TRBV4-3 and TRBJ2-7; D gene ambiguous. V was clipped by 9 bases and J by 3 bases, with 18 bases between them. CDR3 size: 14 residues. CDR1 LGHNA and CDR2 YSLEER come from the germline V gene. The CDR3: CASNPYQEIYEQYS. In nucleotides, the CDR3 is TGCGCCAGTAACCCTTATCAGGAAATCTACGAGCAGTACTCC.

This clonotype came up many times. The rearrangement joins TRBV4-2 to TRBJ1-2; the D gene is possibly TRBD1 (6 bases). The CDR3 loop spans 14 amino acids. V was shortened by 3 bases and J by 4 bases, with 12 bases between the two germline ends. CDR1 is LGHNA and CDR2 is YNFKEQ in the germline V gene. The CDR3 here is CASSQNREVYGYTF. CDR3 DNA sequence: TGTGCCAGCAGCCAGAACAGGGAGGTCTATGGCTACACCTTC.

Of note for this clonotype: A single base separates this from a much larger clone, so it may be a read error. The V and J genes are TRBV20-1 and TRBJ2-5, with 7 bases identical to TRBD2. This CDR3 contains 16 residues. V shed 1 base and J 3 bases; nucleotides not matched to a gene: 11. From germline, CDR1 is DFQATT and CDR2 SNEGSKA (reference sequence). The CDR3 here is CSARGLVGGHKETQYF. In nucleotides, the CDR3 is TGCAGTGCTAGAGGGCTAGTGGGAGGGCATAAAGAGACCCAGTACTTC.

The genes are TRBV11-2 and TRBJ2-3; 7 bases are a match to TRBD1. The junction had 5 bases not matched to a gene; V was cut back by 4 bases and J by 4 bases. Per the germline V gene, CDR1 is SGHAT and CDR2 is FQNNGV. This CDR3 region has 14 residues. Written as DNA, the CDR3 is TGTGCCAGCAGCTCACAGGGGTTCTCAGATACGCAGTATTTT. Its protein is CASSSQGFSDTQYF. The entire variable domain, with the rest obtained from reference TRBV11-2 and TRBJ2-3, is as follows: EAGVAQSPRYKIIEKRQSVAFWCNPISGHATLYWYQQILGQGPKLLIQFQNNGVVDDSQLPKDRFSAERLKGVDSTLKIQPAKLEDSAVYLCASSSQGFSDTQYFGPGTRLTVL.

Note on this clonotype: The junction and the germline gene differ at one end; a read error may be behind it. CDR3 in DNA: TGTGCCAGCAATTATTCCGGGGTGAACACTGAAGCATGCTTT. This encodes CASNYSGVNTEACF. The chain is built from TRBV6-2 or TRBV6-3 and TRBJ1-1; D unresolved. From germline, CDR1 is MNHEY and CDR2 SVGEGT. The CDR3 consists of 14 residues.

Comments on this clonotype: This may stem from a read error, because a much larger clone lies one nucleotide away. This chain uses TRBV4-1 with TRBJ2-1, with D perhaps TRBD1 or TRBD2 (6 bases each). Trimming removed 1 base from V and 3 bases from J, with 19 bases in between. This CDR3 is 18 amino acids long. Germline V gene data show CDR1 as MGHRA and CDR2 as YSYEKL. CDR3 protein: CASSQGAPSGGNYNEQFF. DNA for the CDR3: TGCGCCAGCAGCCAAGGTGCGCCCTCCGGGGGCAACTACAATGAGCAGTTCTTC.

This sequence joins TRBV6-5 and TRBJ1-2; maybe TRBD1 (5 bases). V was shortened by 5 bases and J by 6 bases, with 10 bases between the two germline ends. The germline gives CDR1 MNHEY, CDR2 SVGAGI. The CDR3 is made up of 12 amino acids. The CDR3 loop reads CASSHRLDGYTF. In nucleotides, the CDR3 is TGTGCCAGCAGTCACAGGTTGGATGGCTACACCTTC.

This clonotype was detected only a few times. The chain employs TRBV2 and TRBJ2-1; TRBD2 agrees at 7 bases. The CDR3 runs 14 residues. Losses at the gene ends were 6 bases for V and 3 bases for J; bases not matched to a gene: 5. CDR1 and CDR2 from the germline V gene are SNHLY and FYNNEI. CDR3 bases: TGTGCCAGCAGGACCGGGACTATCTACAATGAGCAGTTCTTC. It specifies CASRTGTIYNEQFF.

This clonotype was seen ten or more times. This CDR3 fails to terminate in the conserved phenylalanine or tryptophan, so it likely reflects a read error. It is unclear where the CDR3 begins or ends on the DNA, so no DNA is shown, and the CDR3 is as TCRdb lists it. The chain links TRBV11-1 to TRBJ2-1. 13 amino acids form the CDR3, both terminal residues included. Germline CDR1 and CDR2: SGHAT and FQDESV (reference sequence). The CDR3 here is CASSLGLSNEQLL.

The table lists this clonotype with a count of one. Given a much more abundant clone one base away, this may be a read error. The V and J genes are TRBV20-1 and TRBJ2-4; no clear D gene. V dropped 5 bases and J dropped 0 bases, with 14 bases sitting between them. Germline V gives CDR1 DFQATT, CDR2 SNEGSKA (reference sequence). The length of the CDR3 is 15 residues. The CDR3 coding sequence is TGCAGTGCTTCCGAGTGGCAGCTAGCCAAAAACATTCAGTACTTC. As protein: CSASEWQLAKNIQYF.

This clonotype is a singleton in its sample. A much larger clone differs from this one at a single base, so this may be a read error. The rearrangement uses TRBV11-2 and TRBJ2-7; tentative D call: TRBD2 (6 bases). Germline V lookup: CDR1 SGHAT, CDR2 FQNNGV. The V end was cut by 1 base, the J end by 6 bases, with 10 bases between. CDR3 length equals 13 residues. In nucleotides, the CDR3 is TGTGCCAGCAGCTTAGGACTAGTGCCCGAGCAGTACTTC. It encodes CASSLGLVPEQYF.

This clonotype was seen only once. This clone may be a read error of a much larger clone one base away. The J gene is TRBJ2-7, the V gene TRBV29-1; TRBD1 agrees at 8 bases. V dropped 4 bases and J dropped 4; count of bases not matched to a gene: 6. The CDR3 is 13 amino acids. Germline V gene lookup returns CDR1 SQVTM and CDR2 ANQGSEA. The CDR3 nucleotides read TGCAGCGTTGTACAGGGGGTGGGTTACGAGCAGTACTTC. It translates to CSVVQGVGYEQYF.

This rearrangement joins TRBV7-9 to TRBJ1-2, with a tentative D call TRBD1 (6 bases). The CDR3 sequence is 15 residues long. The germline V gene has CDR1 SEHNR and CDR2 FQNEAQ (reference sequence). V was pared by 5 bases and J by 4 bases, with 17 bases between. The DNA for the CDR3 is TGTGCCAGCAGCCTCCCGGGGCAGGGGATCTATGGCTACACCTTC. Amino acids: CASSLPGQGIYGYTF. The full variable domain, in which reference TRBV7-9 and TRBJ1-2 provide the parts outside the CDR3, is DTGVSQNPRHKITKRGQNVTFRCDPISEHNRLYWYRQTLGQGPEFLTYFQNEAQLEKSRLLSDRFSAERPKGSFSTLEIQRTEQGDSAMYLCASSLPGQGIYGYTFGSGTRLTVV.

This clonotype was found many times. V and J are TRBV20-1 and TRBJ1-6; 8 bases agree with TRBD1. With V trimmed by 6 bases and J by 7 bases, 5 bases remained unmatched. The germline V gene has CDR1 DFQATT and CDR2 SNEGSKA (reference sequence). The CDR3 is 13 amino acids. The CDR3 loop reads CSAPGTGNSPLHF. The CDR3 bases are TGCAGTGCGCCCGGGACAGGCAATTCACCCCTCCACTTT.

In the case of this clonotype: An end of the junction does not agree with germline; a read error may underlie this. V gene TRBV5-6 combines with J gene TRBJ1-5, with D perhaps TRBD1 (5 bases). Germline V gives CDR1 SGHDT, CDR2 YYEEEE. The CDR3 runs to 14 residues. This chain's CDR3 is CGSRRGDTNQPHHF. The CDR3 DNA is TGTGGCAGCAGGAGGGGTGACACCAATCAGCCCCATCATTTT.

As concerns this clonotype: The conserved final phenylalanine or tryptophan is absent from the CDR3, which likely points to a read error. The chain links TRBV28 to TRBJ2-6; TRBD2 is a possible D gene (5 bases). V was shortened by 5 bases and J by 2 bases, with 16 bases between the two germline ends. The CDR3 is made up of 17 amino acids. Per the germline V gene, CDR1 is MDHEN and CDR2 is SYDVKM. The CDR3: CASSLTPAVTGANVLTS. The CDR3 bases are TGTGCCAGCAGTCTCACCCCAGCGGTAACTGGGGCCAACGTCCTGACTTCC.